These T cell receptor beta chains were read from a single sample in a study of blood T cell repertoires in COVID-19. Sequencing was performed with immunoSEQ multiplex PCR; in TCRdb, only in-frame clones are kept and a portion is missing. The sample yields 200,000 to 250,000 clones, roughly 84% seen once. Sequencing input: peripheral blood. These receptors were taken from a woman older than 75 with acute or convalescent COVID-19. Both conserved end residues are trimmed from each CDR3. D genes are given only for firm matches. Only part of the rows carry a size: once, few, many, or a class if the clone is expanded.

CDR3 | size | V | D
ATSRDINQPQH | NA | TRBV19 | NA
ASSLQRGGSGTDTQY | NA | TRBV5-1 | TRBD2
ASSPPRQGGLRSYNSPLH | NA | TRBV28 | TRBD1
ASSLVVGGGNTEAF | NA | TRBV7-2 | NA
ASSSERGMGQPQH | NA | TRBV5-6 | NA
ASSAAQGAYNEQF | NA | TRBV18 | TRBD1
ASSIESVSSGEQY | NA | TRBV19 | NA
ASRSTGVNTGELF | NA | TRBV6-5 | TRBD1
ASSASGLGYGYT | NA | TRBV10-2 | NA
ASSPREGGNTEAF | NA | TRBV7-9 | NA
ASSLERHARETQY | NA | TRBV5-1 | NA
ASSVDGTGGYADTQY | NA | TRBV9 | TRBD1
ASSNPAAAGNTIY | once | TRBV19 | NA
ASRWTSEETQY | NA | TRBV6-5 | TRBD2
ASSRTGGKNYGYT | NA | TRBV9 | TRBD1
ASNSGVTDTQY | NA | TRBV5-1 | NA
ASSPLAGRGTQY | NA | TRBV5-8 | TRBD2
ASSPGQGETQY | NA | TRBV7-3 | TRBD1
ASSLQGDGYT | NA | TRBV2 | TRBD1
ASRAPGGADTQY | NA | TRBV4-2 | NA
ASSLPGQASTGELF | once | TRBV7-2 | TRBD1
ASSEARQGGGYT | NA | TRBV6-1 | TRBD1
ASSPWTASHEKLF | once | TRBV27 | NA
ASSRDRGNTGELF | few | TRBV5-6 | TRBD1
ASSRGILKSEAF | NA | TRBV3-1/TRBV3-2 | NA
AWSVIQGGEAF | few | TRBV30 | NA
ASSQFNVLT | NA | TRBV2 | NA
ASSPVTGDQPQH | NA | TRBV7-9 | TRBD1
ASSQGHSDHEQF | NA | TRBV3-1/TRBV3-2 | NA
ASRRSNEQF | NA | TRBV19 | NA
ASTSSHTEAF | NA | TRBV28 | NA
ASSLGAGSNQPQH | NA | TRBV7-8 | NA
ASSFGGRAGYT | NA | TRBV12-3/TRBV12-4 | NA
ASSEVAGSVNEQF | once | TRBV6-1 | NA
ASSPDREQY | NA | TRBV18 | NA
ASSEIPGYGEKLF | NA | TRBV2 | NA
ASSPDRGRWEQY | NA | TRBV5-4 | TRBD1
ASTLLGRGF | NA | TRBV2 | NA
ASSANGGLETQY | NA | TRBV9 | TRBD2
ASSYPTGTGYSPLH | NA | TRBV6-6 | TRBD1
ASSWGVNQPQH | once | TRBV6-5 | NA
ASSTQGREQY | NA | TRBV12-3/TRBV12-4 | NA
ASLPRDSNQPQH | once | TRBV6-6 | NA
ASSLGTMMNTEAF | NA | TRBV7-2 | NA
ASSLNGQTSNYGYT | NA | TRBV5-6 | NA
ASSINRAGELF | NA | TRBV19 | NA
ASSQSGARTDTQY | NA | TRBV5-4 | TRBD2
ASSSAGGAIPREQY | NA | TRBV7-9 | NA
ASSQGQGRGNTEAF | NA | TRBV27 | TRBD1
ASSQGTGGPHTQY | NA | TRBV3-1/TRBV3-2 | TRBD2
ASSNFVGATYEQY | once | TRBV19 | NA
ASSQVVNTIY | NA | TRBV3-1/TRBV3-2 | NA
ASSRRLAGSSYNEQF | NA | TRBV3-1/TRBV3-2 | TRBD2
ASSTSGGGGEKLF | NA | TRBV19 | TRBD1
ASSQDYGSETQY | NA | TRBV4-2 | NA
ASSPIRGDREYEQY | NA | TRBV28 | TRBD1
ASSLRQGAREKLF | NA | TRBV7-9 | TRBD1
ASSKNRGTSGRTEQF | NA | TRBV21-1 | NA
ASQTRTGRDGYT | NA | TRBV2 | TRBD1
ASSLRSEQY | NA | TRBV7-9 | NA